This entry features one T cell receptor (beta chain) sequence. This clone was counted once. Its antigen is unknown. Per-base qualities were not stored, and no clone one base away is much larger. The label giving this sample's time point can be read as: baseline before first vaccination. Vaccinee samples came from UK trials COV001 and COV002, including a single-blind randomized controlled phase 2/3 trial of AZD1222 (ChAdOx1 nCoV-19) in healthy adults. For TCRbeta chain sequencing, PBMC samples were collected from trial participants at day 0 and at day 28 after the second dose. The CDR3 regions of human TCRbeta chains were subjected to immunosequencing. In the paper's pipeline: TCRs in the repertoires were compared against a reference library of SARS-CoV-2-specific TCRs that had been generated with the MIRA antigen-specificity platform. Breadth was defined as the fraction of unique TCRs that were SARS-CoV-2-associated. Depth was defined as the fraction of total T cells that were SARS-CoV-2-associated. Each spike-specific TCR was assigned to its reactive spike region and to a CD4 or CD8 class using the MIRA data. Log10-transformed breadth and depth values were compared by one-way ANOVA with Sidak's multiple comparisons tests. In TCRdb, the immuneACCESS table is reduced to in-frame sequences with V and J assigned. These tables do not hold every clone; where another copy was compared, an unresolved V gene accounts for under half, and the others remain unexplained. That table gives V, J and clone size, and the DNA gave D and trimming. The sample contains 130,000 or so clones, almost 95% of them found a single time. The ten most abundant clones make up approximately 1.5% of the sample.

The source of the sample is a study of T cell responses to AZD1222 COVID-19 vaccine (dated by TCRdb to the early 2020s). For context, the study as a whole: AZD1222 recipients with second doses at about 4 weeks or about 12 weeks were pooled, because spike-specific TCR depth and breadth did not differ between schedules. TCR sequencing was performed for about 250 trial participants, of whom 207 were given two doses of AZD1222 and around 25 were given two doses of MenACWY control vaccine. Trial participants were enrolled by age into subgroups of 18-55, 56-69 and 70-plus years, and around 150, 29 and 61 TCR-sequenced participants, respectively, were included in these subgroups. Study-wide conclusions, independent of this receptor: Nearly half of unique spike-specific TCRs reportedly recognized epitopes outside regions mutated in the B.1.351 and B.1.1.7 variants. The 56-69-year group was small, and its depth increase did not reach significance, likely because of low power. Conclusions about previously exposed vaccinees were limited because only a handful of AZD1222 recipients were SARS-CoV-2 seropositive at baseline. Because no day 14 peak-response samples were available, the repertoires could be characterized only after the peak T cell response. Participants were mostly white British, with more females than males. The authors suggested clonal diversity may have been underestimated. The whole spike protein was spanned by vaccine-associated CD4 TCRs, and dominant responses were seen in regions 160-218 and 743-854. A significant rise in spike-specific TCR breadth and depth was observed after two AZD1222 doses relative to day 0 and relative to MenACWY recipients.

Material: peripheral blood, obtained on day 0 of AZD1222 vaccination. The sequence derives from an adult in good health.

The CDR3 loop reads CASSSPGRFSNQPQHF. The nucleotides are TGTGCCAGTAGTAGCCCCGGCCGATTCAGCAATCAGCCCCAGCATTTT. The rearranged segments are TRBV19 and TRBJ1-5, with no reliable assignment of the D segment. From the germline V gene (reference sequence), CDR1 is LNHDA and CDR2 is SQIVND. Counted from cysteine to phenylalanine, this CDR3 has 16 amino acids. Kept here is only the CDR3 DNA, which spans 48 bases and is read in frame from base 1. Trimming takes 4 bases from V and 1 base from J, and the germline ends sit 14 bases apart.